This section outlines one TCR beta chain sequence together with its context. Sequencing used immunoSEQ multiplex PCR; TCRdb keeps in-frame clones, though not all of them. This table holds fewer than 3 million clones, approximately 90% found once. This record belongs to a study of shared clonotypes between healthy human individuals. J lost 1 base, V lost 5 bases, and 6 bases had no gene match. This CDR3 is 15 amino acids long. Germline V CDR1 and CDR2: MRHNA, SNTAGT. Memory CD4+ cells were the fraction left after CD45RA+ naive selection. V gene TRBV6-4 combines with J gene TRBJ2-3; 7 bases map to TRBD1. Sequencing was performed on naive CD4+ T cells from PBMCs. Subset defined: CD45RA+ positively selected. The receptor comes from a young man in good health. Some clones in this sample may be carry-over from other donors' samples. CDR3 sequence: CASSSRGSGTDTQYF. CDR3 in DNA: TGTGCCAGCAGTTCCAGGGGGTCGGGCACAGATACGCAGTATTTT.